Listed below are T cell receptor beta chains from one sample, sequenced in a study of OX40 agonist ivuxolimab in advanced cancers. Repertoires were generated with immunoSEQ multiplex PCR, while TCRdb's copy carries only in-frame clones and drops some. The sample holds 81,000 or so clones, 85% to 95% seen once. The source was CD4+ or CD8+ T cells sorted from blood, collected in a trial of the OX40 agonist ivuxolimab. The receptors stem from an adult with an advanced solid tumor such as melanoma, head and neck, liver or kidney cancer. Each CDR3 is given without its conserved first and last residue.

V gene: TRBV4-3; J gene: TRBJ2-2; CDR3 protein: ASSQEWGPNTGELF
V gene: TRBV29-1; J gene: TRBJ2-4; CDR3 protein: SVEGWGLAGGRAKNIQY
V gene: TRBV9; J gene: TRBJ2-2; CDR3 protein: ASSASGRYTGELF
V gene: TRBV28; J gene: TRBJ1-5; CDR3 protein: ASSLGSRGNQPQH
V gene: TRBV7-6; J gene: TRBJ1-1; CDR3 protein: ASSPTGNTEAF
V gene: TRBV7-9; J gene: TRBJ2-3; CDR3 protein: ASSPIVSGPSQSTDTQY
V gene: TRBV27; J gene: TRBJ1-1; CDR3 protein: ASHEGGLSPPRSMNTEAF
V gene: TRBV19; J gene: TRBJ2-7; CDR3 protein: ASSMSGFPYEQY
V gene: TRBV27; J gene: TRBJ1-5; CDR3 protein: ASSLGGSQPQH
V gene: TRBV7-2; J gene: TRBJ2-7; CDR3 protein: ASSLRDTSSYEQY
V gene: TRBV27; J gene: TRBJ1-4; CDR3 protein: ASSYGGWGNEKLF
V gene: TRBV11-3; J gene: TRBJ1-4; CDR3 protein: ASSLEEGGKLF
V gene: TRBV6-1; J gene: TRBJ2-3; CDR3 protein: ASSEGPGSTDTQY
V gene: TRBV6-5; J gene: TRBJ1-2; CDR3 protein: ASSYGGSGYT
V gene: TRBV5-1; J gene: TRBJ2-1; CDR3 protein: ASSLAGSGGPYNEQF
V gene: TRBV28; J gene: TRBJ2-3; CDR3 protein: ASSLWGGRDTQY
V gene: TRBV6-5; J gene: TRBJ1-2; CDR3 protein: ASSYLGTLDGYT
V gene: TRBV4-1; J gene: TRBJ2-5; CDR3 protein: ASSPGTGGQETQY
V gene: TRBV27; J gene: TRBJ1-2; CDR3 protein: ASSSKQGSYGYT
V gene: TRBV10-1; J gene: TRBJ1-6; CDR3 protein: ASTILTGEGRWSPLH
V gene: TRBV4-1; J gene: TRBJ1-1; CDR3 protein: ASSHRQGTNTEAF
V gene: TRBV4-1; J gene: TRBJ2-1; CDR3 protein: ASSQVGWTGIGNEQF
V gene: TRBV7-6; J gene: TRBJ2-7; CDR3 protein: ASSLDSGGGYEQY
V gene: TRBV10-1; J gene: TRBJ1-2; CDR3 protein: ASSDTGQGTDGYT
V gene: TRBV2; J gene: TRBJ1-4; CDR3 protein: ASSGAPEDEKLF
V gene: TRBV4-1; J gene: TRBJ2-7; CDR3 protein: ASSQGQGAREQY
V gene: TRBV28; J gene: TRBJ2-7; CDR3 protein: ASSDNYEQY
V gene: TRBV5-4; J gene: TRBJ2-1; CDR3 protein: ASSSADLAGGSYNEQF
V gene: TRBV6-5; J gene: TRBJ2-2; CDR3 protein: ASSYGVGGELF
V gene: TRBV19; J gene: TRBJ1-2; CDR3 protein: ASSSPDRADGYT
V gene: TRBV7-8; J gene: TRBJ1-5; CDR3 protein: ASSLGTGPGQPQH
V gene: TRBV10-3; J gene: TRBJ1-6; CDR3 protein: AISESAGSNSPLH
V gene: TRBV7-8; J gene: TRBJ2-7; CDR3 protein: ASSSLLAGAYEQY
V gene: TRBV9; J gene: TRBJ2-7; CDR3 protein: ASSASGSVTYEQY
V gene: TRBV4-2; J gene: TRBJ2-7; CDR3 protein: ASSQEPGQGKPYEQY
V gene: TRBV4-3; J gene: TRBJ2-3; CDR3 protein: ASSQSWLADTQY
V gene: TRBV4-1; J gene: TRBJ2-7; CDR3 protein: ASSQDKGYTYEQY
V gene: TRBV28; J gene: TRBJ1-1; CDR3 protein: ASSLTGVSTEAF
V gene: TRBV9; J gene: TRBJ2-1; CDR3 protein: ASSRAGDWNEQF
V gene: TRBV4-1; J gene: TRBJ2-7; CDR3 protein: ASSQVQTYEQY